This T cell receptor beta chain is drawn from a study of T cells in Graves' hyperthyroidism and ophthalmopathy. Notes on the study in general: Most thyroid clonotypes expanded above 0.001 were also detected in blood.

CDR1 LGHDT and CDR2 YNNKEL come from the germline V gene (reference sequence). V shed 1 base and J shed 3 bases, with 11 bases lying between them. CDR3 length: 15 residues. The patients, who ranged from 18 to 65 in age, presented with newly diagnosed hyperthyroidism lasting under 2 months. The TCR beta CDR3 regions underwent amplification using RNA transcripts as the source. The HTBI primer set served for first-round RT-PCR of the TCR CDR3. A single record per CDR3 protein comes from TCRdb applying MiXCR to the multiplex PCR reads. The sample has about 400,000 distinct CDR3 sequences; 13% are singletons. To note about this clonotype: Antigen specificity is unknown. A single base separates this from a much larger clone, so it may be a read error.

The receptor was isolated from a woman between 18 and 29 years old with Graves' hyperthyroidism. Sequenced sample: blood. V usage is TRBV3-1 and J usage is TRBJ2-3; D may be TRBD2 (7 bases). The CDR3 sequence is CASSQVRGGTDTQYF. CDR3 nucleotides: TGTGCCAGCAGCCAAGTGAGGGGGGGGACAGATACGCAGTATTTT.